Below are 2 T cell receptor beta chains sequenced from a single sample in a study of blood T cell repertoires in COVID-19 (dated by TCRdb to 2019 to 2021). Libraries were built with the immunoSEQ multiplex PCR assay. TCRdb retrieved this table from immuneACCESS and kept in-frame rearrangements only. Not all clones are present; in checked studies, unresolved V genes account for under half, and no reason is known for the remainder. Present in this sample are about 220,000 clones, more than 65% of which were seen just once. The ten largest clones represent over 2.5% of the sample. Sequenced material: peripheral blood. These receptors originate from a woman in her 30s who had recovered from COVID-19.

The chain is built from TRBV19 and TRBJ2-7, with 11 bases identical to TRBD2. Trimming removed 3 bases from V and 4 bases from J; junction bases left unmatched: 11. The CDR3 covers 17 residues. The germline gives CDR1 LNHDA, CDR2 SQIVND (reference sequence). CDR3: CASSIGGALAGEYEQYF. The CDR3, as DNA: TGTGCCAGTAGTATTGGGGGCGCACTAGCGGGAGAATACGAGCAGTACTTC.

This sequence joins TRBV5-6 and TRBJ2-7, with 9 bases fitting TRBD2. The CDR3 has 13 amino acids. CDR1 is SGHDT and CDR2 is YYEEEE in the germline V gene. V shed 5 bases and J 3 bases; nucleotides not matched to a gene: 3. CDR3 nucleotide sequence: TGTGCCAGCAGGACTAGCGGATTCTACGAGCAGTACTTC. It yields the protein CASRTSGFYEQYF.